Below are 9 T cell receptor beta chains sequenced from a single sample in a study of blood T cell repertoires in COVID-19. TCRdb's table, derived via immunoSEQ multiplex PCR, lists solely in-frame clones and lacks some. The repertoire holds around 320,000 clones, with under 90% as singletons. Sequencing was done on a sample of PBMCs or T cells enriched from blood (not recorded which). These TCRs come from a woman aged 45 to 65 who had been exposed to COVID-19.

The V and J genes are TRBV7-2 and TRBJ2-5; D perhaps matches TRBD2 (7 bases). Germline assignment: CDR1 SGHTA and CDR2 FQGNSA. The length of the CDR3 is 15 residues. Trimming stripped 1 base from V and 5 bases from J, with 14 bases between. CDR3 in DNA: TGTGCCAGCAGCTTAGAACCCAGGGGAGGGGAGACCCAGTACTTC. This translates into CASSLEPRGGETQYF.

This clone has a handful of counts. The rearrangement joins TRBV29-1 to TRBJ1-1; D is possibly TRBD1 (5 bases). Per the germline V gene, CDR1 is SQVTM and CDR2 is ANQGSEA. The CDR3 consists of 13 residues. Trimming removed 3 bases at V and 4 bases at J, with 12 bases between. The CDR3 bases are TGCAGCGTTGAGAAGGGGCGCGGCACTGAAGCTTTCTTT. This sequence encodes CSVEKGRGTEAFF.

This sequence joins TRBV19 and TRBJ2-1, with TRBD2 matching 10 bases. Looked up from germline, CDR1 is LNHDA and CDR2 is SQIVND (reference sequence). Germline trimming cut 3 bases from V and 1 base from J; bases unmatched to any gene: 12. CDR3 length: 19 amino acids. CDR3 bases: TGTGCCAGTAGTATTCCGGCTAGCGGGGGCCACGGGTCCTACAATGAGCAGTTCTTC. This translates into CASSIPASGGHGSYNEQFF.

The J gene is TRBJ2-7, the V gene TRBV7-9; 11 bases line up with TRBD2. Germline loops: CDR1 SEHNR, CDR2 FQNEAQ (reference sequence). The V gene end was trimmed by 5 bases and the J gene end by 9 bases; junction bases not matched to a gene: 9. The CDR3 consists of 14 residues. Here the CDR3 reads CASSTGTSGVGQYF. The CDR3 nucleotides read TGTGCCAGCAGCACCGGGACTAGCGGAGTCGGGCAGTACTTC.

The V gene is TRBV28, the J gene TRBJ2-7; weak D call: TRBD1 (6 bases). The V end was cut by 5 bases, the J end by 1 base, with 12 bases between. The CDR3 is 14 residues long. From germline, CDR1 is MDHEN and CDR2 SYDVKM. CDR3 in amino acids: CASSITGISYEQYF. The CDR3 coding sequence is TGTGCCAGCAGTATAACAGGGATTTCCTACGAGCAGTACTTC.

V gene TRBV5-6 combines with J gene TRBJ1-4, with a possible D match to TRBD1 (5 bases). The CDR3 runs 18 residues. The V gene's germline CDR1 is SGHDT and CDR2 YYEEEE. The ends were cut back, 4 bases at V and 1 base at J, with 20 bases in the middle. CDR3 DNA sequence: TGTGCCAGCAGCGCGGGACGAGGGGTGGGGGAAACTAATGAAAAACTGTTTTTT. It is translated as CASSAGRGVGETNEKLFF.

This clone was picked up one time. The V call is TRBV28, the J call TRBJ1-6; no clear D gene. Between the trimmed V and J ends, which lost 7 bases and 3 bases, there was a span of 13 bases. The CDR3 extends over 15 amino acids. The V gene's germline CDR1 is MDHEN and CDR2 SYDVKM. This chain's CDR3 is CASTPRESYNSPLHF. The DNA for the CDR3 is TGTGCCAGCACTCCGCGGGAGAGCTATAATTCACCCCTCCACTTT.

The V gene is TRBV28, the J gene TRBJ1-2; possibly TRBD1 for D (6 bases). CDR1 and CDR2 from the germline V gene are MDHEN and SYDVKM. There are 16 residues in the CDR3. Deletions cut 4 bases from V and 0 bases from J, with 15 bases between. The CDR3 bases are TGTGCCAGCAGTTATTCCAGGGACAACCCTAACTATGGCTACACCTTC. Its protein is CASSYSRDNPNYGYTF.

The chain joins TRBV7-2 to TRBJ2-4, with D possibly TRBD2 on 5 matching bases. CDR3 length: 15 amino acids. The germline V gene has CDR1 SGHTA and CDR2 FQGNSA. The ends were cut back, 5 bases at V and 0 bases at J, with 11 bases in the middle. CDR3 DNA: TGTGCCAGCAGCCTAGGAGGCATAGCCAAAAACATTCAGTACTTC. Protein product: CASSLGGIAKNIQYF. Together with reference TRBV7-2 and TRBJ2-4, the CDR3 gives the full variable domain: GAGVSQSPSNKVTEKGKDVELRCDPISGHTALYWYRQSLGQGLEFLIYFQGNSAPDKSGLPSDRFSAERTGGSVSTLTIQRTQQEDSAVYLCASSLGGIAKNIQYFGAGTRLSVL.